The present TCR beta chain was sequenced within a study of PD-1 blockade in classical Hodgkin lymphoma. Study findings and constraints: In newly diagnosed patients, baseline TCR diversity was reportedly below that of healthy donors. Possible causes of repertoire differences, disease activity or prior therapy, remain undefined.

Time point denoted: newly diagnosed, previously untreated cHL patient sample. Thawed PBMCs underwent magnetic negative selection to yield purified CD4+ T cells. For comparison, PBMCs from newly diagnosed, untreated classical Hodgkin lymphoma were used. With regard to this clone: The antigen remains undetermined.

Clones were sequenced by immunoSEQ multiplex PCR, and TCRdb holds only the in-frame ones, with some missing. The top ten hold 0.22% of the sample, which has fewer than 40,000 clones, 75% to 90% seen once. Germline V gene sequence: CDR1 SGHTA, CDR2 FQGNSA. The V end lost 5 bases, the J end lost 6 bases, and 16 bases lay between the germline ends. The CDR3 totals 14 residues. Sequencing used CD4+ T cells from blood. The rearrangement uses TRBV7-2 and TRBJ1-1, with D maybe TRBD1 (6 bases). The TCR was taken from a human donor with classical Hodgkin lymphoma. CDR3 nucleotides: TGTGCCAGCAGCGTACAGGGTCTTAGTCCTGAAGCTTTCTTT. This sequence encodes CASSVQGLSPEAFF.